Following are 20 T cell receptor beta chains from one sample sequenced in a study of post-analysis software for immune sequencing data. Findings and limits, study-wide: TRBV5-6, TRBV5-1 and TRBV20-1 belonged to a set of roughly 5 TRBV segments that were more frequent in patients than controls.

Every TCR beta cDNA library bore unique molecular identifiers. TCRdb reprocessed the PCR reads with MiXCR, giving one entry per CDR3 protein. The sample includes roughly 410,000 distinct CDR3 sequences, 30% to 45% of them seen just once. The antigens for these receptors are not known. The source material was blood. The receptor source for this set is a girl between 10 and 17 years old with multiple sclerosis.

This chain links TRBV7-9 with TRBJ2-7; D possibly corresponds to TRBD2 (6 bases). Trimming took 2 bases from V and 7 from J, leaving 21 bases between them. The CDR3 has 16 residues. The germline V gene encodes CDR1 SEHNR and CDR2 FQNEAQ (reference sequence). CDR3 protein: CASSLSLTRDLEEQYF. The CDR3 nucleotides read TGTGCCAGCAGCTTATCCCTAACAAGGGACTTAGAAGAGCAGTACTTC.

This clonotype was recorded a few times. V gene TRBV7-3 combines with J gene TRBJ2-3; 11 bases line up with TRBD2. CDR3 length equals 14 residues. CDR1 is SGHTA, CDR2 FQGTGA, per germline. V dropped 6 bases and J dropped 4; count of bases not matched to a gene: 3. The CDR3 coding sequence is TGTGCCAGCAGTTATAGCGGGGGGGCAGATACGCAGTATTTT. It encodes CASSYSGGADTQYF.

The gene calls are TRBV5-1 and TRBJ2-5; unclear D gene. Germline V CDR1 and CDR2: SGHRS, YFSETQ. Trimming cost V 4 bases and J 4 bases, with 14 bases left between them. The CDR3 consists of 14 residues. The CDR3 coding sequence is TGCGCCAGCAGCCTGACGCAAGGTGGAGAGACCCAGTACTTC. As protein: CASSLTQGGETQYF.

This clonotype was recorded many times. This chain joins TRBV29-1 and TRBJ2-1, with 8 bases identical to TRBD1. J gave up 7 bases and V 3 bases, and 11 bases lay outside the gene matches. This CDR3 spans 15 amino acids. Germline-derived CDR1 and CDR2 are SQVTM and ANQGSEA. DNA for the CDR3: TGCAGCGTTGATGGGTTGGCAGGGGGCTGGAATGAGCAGTTCTTC. It codes for CSVDGLAGGWNEQFF.

This clonotype was counted only a few times. The V call is TRBV20-1, the J call TRBJ2-2; 7 bases align to TRBD1. This CDR3 has 16 amino acids. V trimming: 3 bases; J trimming: 1 base; junction bases outside the gene matches: 8. Germline V gene data show CDR1 as DFQATT and CDR2 as SNEGSKA (reference sequence). CDR3 protein: CSARRPGQLNTGELFF. The CDR3 DNA follows: TGCAGTGCTAGGCGACCGGGACAGCTGAACACCGGGGAGCTGTTTTTT.

The V call is TRBV5-1, the J call TRBJ2-7; 11 bases map to TRBD2. The J call could be wrong; TRBJ2-5 is a better fit for the DNA end. Germline CDR1 is SGHRS and CDR2 is YFSETQ. CDR3 length: 15 amino acids. The CDR3 DNA sequence: TGCGCCAGCGCGAGGACTAGCGGGCTAGAAGAGACCCAGTACTTC. As protein: CASARTSGLEETQYF.

This clonotype showed up just a few times. V usage is TRBV7-9 and J usage is TRBJ2-5; 7 bases are shared with TRBD2. The CDR3 consists of 14 residues. Germline V gene lookup returns CDR1 SEHNR and CDR2 FQNEAQ (reference sequence). V gave up 4 bases and J gave up 7 bases; unmatched junction bases: 9. The CDR3 DNA reads as TGTGCCAGCAGCTCCTACCGGGACTACGGGACCCAGTACTTC. This gives the protein CASSSYRDYGTQYF.

A few counts support this clonotype. The chain joins TRBV12-3 or TRBV12-4 to TRBJ2-7; TRBD1 agrees at 10 bases. V shed 5 bases, J shed 5 bases, and the junction held 9 bases outside the gene matches. This CDR3 region has 15 residues. The CDR3 spells CASSPPGTGVHEQYF. The DNA of the CDR3 is TGTGCCAGCAGTCCCCCCGGGACAGGGGTCCACGAGCAGTACTTC.

The chain is built from TRBV7-2 and TRBJ2-1; possibly TRBD2 for D (6 bases). Deletions cut 4 bases from V and 4 bases from J, with 20 bases between. The CDR3 is 17 amino acids. CDR1 and CDR2 (germline): SGHTA, FQGNSA. The CDR3 sequence: CASSSGGSHPLYNEQFF. The CDR3 coding sequence is TGTGCCAGCAGCTCTGGGGGGTCCCATCCCCTTTACAATGAGCAGTTCTTC.

This chain connects TRBV7-2 to TRBJ1-2; the D is unclear. Germline V gene lookup returns CDR1 SGHTA and CDR2 FQGNSA. Trimming shortened V by 2 bases and J by 3 bases, and 10 bases separated the two germline ends. The CDR3 length is 14 residues. The CDR3 protein is CASSLPTLHYGYTF. The CDR3 bases are TGTGCCAGCAGCTTACCGACACTTCACTATGGCTACACCTTC.

This clonotype occurred a few times. V gene TRBV12-3 or TRBV12-4 combines with J gene TRBJ1-6; perhaps TRBD1 as D (5 bases). This CDR3 has 15 residues. V was cut by 2 bases and J by 10 bases, with 15 bases left in between. The CDR3 here is CASSLSPGKGSPLHF. The CDR3 region has the DNA TGTGCCAGCAGTTTAAGCCCAGGGAAAGGCTCACCCCTCCACTTT.

J is TRBJ1-5 and V is TRBV20-1; possibly TRBD1 for D (5 bases). CDR1 and CDR2 (germline): DFQATT, SNEGSKA (reference sequence). There are 15 residues in the CDR3. Trimming stripped 0 bases from V and 0 bases from J, with 9 bases between. The chain's CDR3 is CSAREGDYSNQPQHF. The CDR3 DNA reads as TGCAGTGCTAGAGAAGGGGATTATAGCAATCAGCCCCAGCATTTT.

The chain uses TRBV6-5 and TRBJ2-7; D is perhaps TRBD1 (6 bases). The J call may be mistaken, given a closer DNA end match to TRBJ2-5. The CDR3 has 12 residues. The germline gives CDR1 MNHEY, CDR2 SVGAGI. The CDR3 region is CASTGVGETQYF. The CDR3 bases are TGTGCCAGCACAGGGGTAGGGGAGACCCAGTACTTC.

This chain uses TRBV28 with TRBJ2-7; 12 nucleotides line up with TRBD2. Germline values: CDR1 MDHEN, CDR2 SYDVKM. V was pared by 2 bases and J by 2 bases, with 10 bases of the junction left unmatched. The CDR3 length is 18 residues. CDR3 nucleotide sequence: TGTGCCAGCAGTTTAAGACTAGCGGGGGACCTCCCAGCCTACGAGCAGTACTTC. Its translation is CASSLRLAGDLPAYEQYF.

This chain joins TRBV6-1 and TRBJ1-3; TRBD1 matches 10 bases. This CDR3 is 14 amino acids long. Germline V gene data show CDR1 as MNHNS and CDR2 as SASEGT. V gave up 5 bases and J gave up 6 bases; unmatched junction bases: 4. The CDR3 here is CASSPGTGVNTIYF. The CDR3 coding sequence is TGTGCCAGCAGTCCCGGGACAGGGGTAAACACCATATATTTT.

The chain uses TRBV4-1 and TRBJ2-2; D is undetermined. The ends were cut back, 1 base at V and 1 base at J, with 10 bases in the middle. The germline gives CDR1 MGHRA, CDR2 YSYEKL. The CDR3 length is 16 residues. The CDR3: CASSQGWVMNTGELFF. DNA of the CDR3: TGCGCCAGCAGCCAAGGTTGGGTAATGAACACCGGGGAGCTGTTTTTT.

In this sample, this clonotype turned up a few times. The chain has TRBV10-1 and TRBJ2-7; TRBD2 is a possible D gene (6 bases). The V and J ends lost 6 bases and 6 bases respectively, with 18 bases between them. The length of the CDR3 is 14 residues. Germline CDR1 reads WNHNN; CDR2 reads SYGVQD (reference sequence). The CDR3 reads CASSGASTEGEQYF. In nucleotides, the CDR3 is TGCGCCAGCAGCGGGGCCTCGACGGAGGGCGAGCAGTACTTC.

This clonotype came up a few times. A much larger clone sits a single nucleotide away, making a read error possible. V and J are TRBV9 and TRBJ1-2; D remains ambiguous. The CDR3 is 12 residues long. Germline CDR1 is SGDLS and CDR2 is YYNGEE. Trimming shortened V by 0 bases and J by 5 bases, and 5 bases separated the two germline ends. CDR3 sequence reads: CASSVAGYGYTF. In DNA, the CDR3 is TGTGCCAGCAGCGTAGCTGGTTATGGCTACACCTTC.

This clonotype was observed a few times. The chain carries TRBV10-3 and TRBJ2-3; 14 nucleotides match TRBD2. The CDR3 length is 16 residues. Germline CDR1 is ENHRY and CDR2 is SYGVKD. After removal of 4 bases from V and 7 bases from J, the junction contained 7 bases not matched to a gene. The CDR3 loop reads CAISASTSGGEHTQYF. Here the CDR3 DNA reads TGTGCCATCAGTGCCTCGACTAGCGGGGGGGAACATACGCAGTATTTT.

In this sample, this clonotype turned up once. The chain carries TRBV7-9 and TRBJ1-2, with TRBD1 matching 7 bases. There are 15 residues in the CDR3. V shed 1 base, J shed 4 bases, and the junction held 6 bases outside the gene matches. Germline V gene lookup returns CDR1 SEHNR and CDR2 FQNEAQ (reference sequence). In nucleotides, the CDR3 is TGTGCCAGCAGCTTAGATCCAGGGGGAGGCTATGGCTACACCTTC. Translating gives CASSLDPGGGYGYTF.